Below, 16 T cell receptor beta chains from the same sample are listed, as sequenced in a study of Graves' ophthalmopathy and Graves' hyperthyroidism. Using RNA transcripts, the TCR beta CDR3 regions were amplified. An initial RT-PCR round employing HTBI primers preceded a second-round multiplex PCR. TCRdb itself ran the multiplex PCR reads through MiXCR, one entry per CDR3 protein. The sample yields more than 550,000 distinct CDR3 sequences, approximately 39% seen once. The sample consisted of peripheral blood. These receptors were obtained from an adult man with Graves' ophthalmopathy.

Of note for this clonotype: A read error may explain this, as a much larger clone is one base away. The V and J genes are TRBV2 and TRBJ1-2; perhaps TRBD1 as D (5 bases). CDR1 and CDR2 from the germline V gene are SNHLY and FYNNEI. This CDR3 has 12 residues. V was pared by 4 bases and J by 5 bases, with 8 bases between. This CDR3 reads CASSADRYGYTF. The CDR3 DNA reads as TGTGCCAGCAGTGCCGACAGATATGGCTACACCTTC.

With respect to this clonotype: This is likely a read error, given that the CDR3 carries no conserved phenylalanine or tryptophan at its end. This chain connects TRBV3-1 to TRBJ1-6; D is undetermined. CDR1 is LGHDT, CDR2 YNNKEL, per germline (reference sequence). CDR3 length: 13 residues. V lost 1 base to trimming and J lost 9 bases, with 7 bases between them. The chain's CDR3 is CASSQALTSPLHL. The CDR3 nucleotides are TGTGCCAGCAGCCAAGCCCTCACTTCACCCCTCCACCTT.

The CDR3 sequence is CASSVGTGWGDEQYF. The CDR3 nucleotides are TGTGCCAGCAGCGTAGGGACAGGGTGGGGTGACGAGCAGTACTTC. The chain couples TRBV9 to TRBJ2-7; TRBD1 aligns across 8 bases. The CDR3 has 15 amino acids. V dropped 0 bases and J dropped 5; count of bases not matched to a gene: 7. Germline V gene data show CDR1 as SGDLS and CDR2 as YYNGEE.

This clonotype showed up many times. The V gene is TRBV10-3, the J gene TRBJ1-1, with D possibly TRBD1 on 5 matching bases. This CDR3 region has 14 residues. Trimming took off 10 bases at V and 10 bases at J, with 25 bases between the two ends. Germline loops: CDR1 ENHRY, CDR2 SYGVKD. For the CDR3, the DNA is TGTGCCAACTCCTTTAACGGGGCCGTCGGTGGAGCTTTCTTT. It codes for CANSFNGAVGGAFF.

Comments on this clonotype: At one end, the junction sequence differs from germline, possibly due to a read error. The V and J genes are TRBV9 and TRBJ1-3; the D gene is possibly TRBD1 (6 bases). The CDR3 has 19 residues. From germline, CDR1 is SGDLS and CDR2 YYNGEE. CDR3: CASSQPRDTATHSGNTIYF. The CDR3, as DNA: TGCGCCAGCAGCCAACCCCGGGACACAGCCACCCACTCTGGAAACACCATATATTTT.

This clonotype was counted between two and nine times. This rearrangement joins TRBV7-8 to TRBJ2-2; D is unclear. V was trimmed by 3 bases and J by 2 bases, leaving 10 bases between them. The germline V gene has CDR1 SGHVS and CDR2 FQNEAQ. This CDR3 comprises 15 residues. CDR3 nucleotides: TGTGCCAGCAGCTTTTACGGCTTTAACACCGGGGAGCTGTTTTTT. Translation gives CASSFYGFNTGELFF. Using reference TRBV7-8 and TRBJ2-2 for the parts outside the CDR3, the full variable domain is GAGVSQSPRYKVAKRGQDVALRCDPISGHVSLFWYQQALGQGPEFLTYFQNEAQLDKSGLPSDRFFAERPEGSVSTLKIQRTQQEDSAVYLCASSFYGFNTGELFFGEGSRLTVL.

In its sample, this clonotype was seen a few times. The rearrangement links TRBV15 to TRBJ2-7; D remains unclear. The CDR3 runs 14 residues. V lost 1 base and J lost 2, with 9 bases in between. CDR1 is LNHNV and CDR2 is YYDKDF in the germline V gene (reference sequence). CDR3 nucleotide sequence: TGTGCCACCAGCAGAGTAACGATGACCTACGAGCAGTACTTC. This translates into CATSRVTMTYEQYF.

The sample holds many counts of this clonotype. This chain joins TRBV20-1 and TRBJ2-5; D is perhaps TRBD1 or TRBD2 (5 bases each). Germline lookup yields CDR1 DFQATT and CDR2 SNEGSKA (reference sequence). V was pared by 3 bases and J by 4 bases, with 12 bases between. This CDR3 is 13 amino acids long. The CDR3 DNA is TGCAGTGCTAGGGGACGGGATGGAGAGACCCAGTACTTC. Its translation is CSARGRDGETQYF.

This clonotype was recorded a few times. The chain uses TRBV29-1 and TRBJ1-2, with TRBD1 matching 9 bases. Germline-derived CDR1 and CDR2 are SQVTM and ANQGSEA. CDR3 length: 12 amino acids. V was pared by 3 bases and J by 5 bases, with 1 base of the junction left unmatched. The CDR3 protein is CSVEGQGYGYTF. Written as DNA, the CDR3 is TGCAGCGTTGAGGGACAGGGTTATGGCTACACCTTC.

This clonotype was seen many times. Written as DNA, the CDR3 is TGTGCCAGTAGCACAGCCTTCTCTGGGGCCAACGTCCTGACTTTC. It translates to CASSTAFSGANVLTF. The chain joins TRBV19 to TRBJ2-6; D remains ambiguous. Germline assignment: CDR1 LNHDA and CDR2 SQIVND (reference sequence). CDR3 length: 15 residues. V was pared by 6 bases and J by 0 bases, with 9 bases between.

The chain has TRBV29-1 and TRBJ1-6, with 9 positions matching TRBD1. The CDR3 loop spans 15 amino acids. Germline CDR1 reads SQVTM; CDR2 reads ANQGSEA. V lost 6 bases to trimming and J lost 0 bases; unmatched junction nucleotides: 3. The CDR3 coding sequence is TGCAGCGTGGGGACAGGGAGCTCCTATAATTCACCCCTCCACTTT. Translating gives CSVGTGSSYNSPLHF.

V gene TRBV20-1 combines with J gene TRBJ2-5; a weak D match, TRBD2 (5 bases). There are 14 residues in the CDR3. Trimming took off 2 bases at V and 5 bases at J, with 15 bases between the two ends. Germline V gives CDR1 DFQATT, CDR2 SNEGSKA (reference sequence). The CDR3 coding sequence is TGCAGTGCTAGATCGACTAACCGGGATGAGACCCAGTACTTC. Translating gives CSARSTNRDETQYF.

As for this clonotype: A much larger clone lies one base from this, so it may be a read error. This chain uses TRBV7-9 with TRBJ2-7, with D possibly called TRBD1 or TRBD2 (5 bases each). Germline CDR1 reads SEHNR; CDR2 reads FQNEAQ (reference sequence). The CDR3 is made up of 15 amino acids. V dropped 2 bases and J dropped 5 bases, with 16 bases sitting between them. CDR3 in DNA: TGTGCCAGCAGCTTATGGCTGGGGGATTCCGACGAGCAGTACTTC. Protein sequence: CASSLWLGDSDEQYF.

This chain connects TRBV7-6 to TRBJ2-2; 7 bases fit TRBD1. CDR1 is SGHVS and CDR2 is FNYEAQ in the germline V gene. The CDR3 is made up of 16 amino acids. J was trimmed by 0 bases and V by 0 bases; bases with no gene match: 1. The CDR3 is CASSLAGQANTGELFF. CDR3 nucleotide sequence: TGTGCCAGCAGCTTAGCCGGACAGGCGAACACCGGGGAGCTGTTTTTT.

This clonotype was seen only a few times. The chain joins TRBV5-1 to TRBJ2-7; D remains unclear. V lost 6 bases to trimming and J lost 0 bases, with 13 bases between them. The CDR3 runs to 14 residues. Germline values: CDR1 SGHRS, CDR2 YFSETQ. In DNA form, the CDR3 reads TGCGCCAGCACCCCCGGACCCCGCTCCTACGAGCAGTACTTC. Its protein is CASTPGPRSYEQYF.

The CDR3 DNA sequence: TGCGCCAGCAGTGAGCGGGGGGGCCGAACGCAAGAGACCCAGTACTTC. Translation gives CASSERGGRTQETQYF. The V and J genes are TRBV10-2 and TRBJ2-5, with TRBD2 matching 8 bases. CDR1 and CDR2 (germline): WSHSY, SAAADI. The CDR3 totals 16 residues. The V gene end was trimmed by 2 bases and the J gene end by 2 bases; junction bases not matched to a gene: 7.